These 17 T cell receptor beta chains were all obtained from the same sample, sequenced in a study of blood T cell repertoires in COVID-19. Here immunoSEQ multiplex PCR was the method, and the copy in TCRdb shows in-frame clones only, minus some. Here the sample spans approximately 210,000 clones, 82% being singletons. The specimen sequenced was PBMCs or T cells enriched from blood (not recorded which). All receptors come from a woman in her sixties or seventies who had recovered from COVID-19.

The chain has TRBV7-9 and TRBJ2-5, with TRBD1 matching 7 bases. The CDR3 sequence is 13 residues long. Trimming at V came to 5 bases and at J to 5 bases, leaving 5 bases not matched to a gene. Germline V gene data show CDR1 as SEHNR and CDR2 as FQNEAQ (reference sequence). This CDR3 reads CASSRGGVETQYF. The CDR3 DNA follows: TGTGCCAGCAGCCGAGGGGGCGTGGAGACCCAGTACTTC.

This chain uses TRBV19 with TRBJ2-2; D perhaps matches TRBD2 (6 bases). This CDR3 spans 15 amino acids. Germline V lookup: CDR1 LNHDA, CDR2 SQIVND (reference sequence). V lost 7 bases, J lost 5 bases, and 17 bases lay in between. CDR3 DNA: TGTGCCAGTACTACTCTCCGGAGGGGTACCGGGGAGCTGTTTTTT. This sequence encodes CASTTLRRGTGELFF.

The chain carries TRBV19 and TRBJ2-2; D possibly corresponds to TRBD1 (6 bases). Germline CDR1 is LNHDA and CDR2 is SQIVND (reference sequence). The CDR3 has 15 residues. With 4 bases removed from V and 0 bases from J, the gap between germline ends came to 9 bases. CDR3 coding DNA: TGTGCCAGTAGTACTTGGACAGCGAACACCGGGGAGCTGTTTTTT. This sequence encodes CASSTWTANTGELFF.

The CDR3 spells CASHSTGQPQHF. The CDR3 region has the DNA TGTGCCAGCCACTCCACAGGGCAGCCCCAGCATTTT. The chain has TRBV6-5 and TRBJ1-5; D is perhaps TRBD1 (6 bases). Trimming stripped 8 bases from V and 7 bases from J, with 12 bases between. In germline, CDR1 is MNHEY, CDR2 SVGAGI. The CDR3 sequence is 12 residues long.

The V and J genes are TRBV24-1 and TRBJ2-1; D ambiguous. Deletions cut 1 base from V and 9 bases from J, with 6 bases between. Germline values: CDR1 KGHDR, CDR2 SFDVKD. CDR3 length: 12 residues. CDR3 amino acids: CATSDFNSEQFF. Here the CDR3 DNA reads TGTGCCACCAGTGATTTTAACAGTGAGCAGTTCTTC.

The V call is TRBV7-9, the J call TRBJ1-2, with TRBD1 identical over 9 bases. After removal of 5 bases from V and 8 bases from J, the junction contained 12 bases not matched to a gene. CDR1 SEHNR and CDR2 FQNEAQ come from the germline V gene (reference sequence). The CDR3 has 15 residues. Here the CDR3 DNA reads TGTGCCAGCAGCCCTGCTTCTACAGGGGGCCACGGCTACACCTTC. Translation gives CASSPASTGGHGYTF.

This clone has a handful of counts. CDR3 nucleotide sequence: TGTGCCAGCAGCTTAGCAGAAATCGGGACCCAGTACTTC. This gives the protein CASSLAEIGTQYF. This chain joins TRBV7-6 and TRBJ2-5; D gene unclear. Germline V gives CDR1 SGHVS, CDR2 FNYEAQ. Between the trimmed V and J ends, which lost 0 bases and 7 bases, there was a span of 9 bases. The CDR3 totals 13 residues.

This chain connects TRBV29-1 to TRBJ2-7; 7 nucleotides match TRBD1. CDR3 length: 14 amino acids. With V trimmed by 4 bases and J by 3 bases, 9 bases remained unmatched. Germline assignment: CDR1 SQVTM and CDR2 ANQGSEA. The CDR3 spells CSVAVTGLGYEQYF. CDR3 nucleotide sequence: TGCAGCGTTGCCGTGACAGGGTTGGGCTACGAGCAGTACTTC.

The rearrangement links TRBV6-2 or TRBV6-3 to TRBJ2-7; 8 bases map to TRBD2. The germline CDR1 and CDR2 sequences are MNHEY and SVGEGT. V was clipped by 4 bases and J by 5 bases; unmatched bases: 7. The CDR3 has 14 residues. The CDR3 DNA is TGTGCCAGCAGTTCAGGACTAGCTTCTAACGAGCAGTACTTC. Its protein product is CASSSGLASNEQYF.

The rearrangement links TRBV7-2 to TRBJ1-4; D perhaps matches TRBD1 (5 bases). The CDR3 is 16 residues long. V lost 4 bases to trimming and J lost 0 bases, with 12 bases between them. CDR1 and CDR2 from the germline V gene are SGHTA and FQGNSA. The CDR3 DNA sequence: TGTGCCAGCAGCTCCGCAGGGTTGGCAACTAATGAAAAACTGTTTTTT. Translating gives CASSSAGLATNEKLFF. The full variable domain, completed using reference TRBV7-2 and TRBJ1-4, is GAGVSQSPSNKVTEKGKDVELRCDPISGHTALYWYRQSLGQGLEFLIYFQGNSAPDKSGLPSDRFSAERTGGSVSTLTIQRTQQEDSAVYLCASSSAGLATNEKLFFGSGTQLSVL.

This sequence joins TRBV6-5 and TRBJ2-7; the D gene is possibly TRBD1 (5 bases). The CDR3 is 13 amino acids. Germline V gene lookup returns CDR1 MNHEY and CDR2 SVGAGI. The V and J ends lost 6 bases and 4 bases respectively, with 13 bases between them. CDR3 residues: CASRPVQGYEQYF. The CDR3 DNA is TGTGCCAGCAGACCCGTTCAGGGTTACGAGCAGTACTTC.

This clone was counted a few times. The CDR3 protein is CASSGTGGEQYF. The CDR3 DNA reads as TGCGCCAGCAGTGGGACAGGGGGCGAGCAGTACTTC. This chain connects TRBV10-1 to TRBJ2-7; 10 nucleotides match TRBD1. Trimming at V came to 4 bases and at J to 6 bases, leaving 0 bases not matched to a gene. This CDR3 contains 12 residues. Germline loops: CDR1 WNHNN, CDR2 SYGVQD (reference sequence).

The chain has TRBV5-5 and TRBJ2-2, with D tentatively TRBD2 (5 bases). The length of the CDR3 is 16 residues. Germline V gene sequence: CDR1 SGHKS, CDR2 YYEKEE (reference sequence). V shed 0 bases and J shed 4 bases, with 13 bases lying between them. As DNA, the CDR3 is TGTGCCAGCAGCTTGGGGTGGGAGACCTCCACCGGGGAGCTGTTTTTT. Its translation: CASSLGWETSTGELFF.

V usage is TRBV28 and J usage is TRBJ2-1, with 11 bases aligning to TRBD1. CDR3 length: 14 residues. V shed 6 bases and J 7 bases; nucleotides not matched to a gene: 5. Germline lookup yields CDR1 MDHEN and CDR2 SYDVKM. CDR3 sequence (DNA): TGTGCCAGCAGCCCGGGACAGGGGGAGAATGAGCAGTTCTTC. It is translated as CASSPGQGENEQFF.

In this sample, this clone turned up a few times. The genes are TRBV12-5 and TRBJ1-6; D is uncertain. In germline, CDR1 is LGHNT, CDR2 FRNRAP. CDR3 length equals 15 residues. V gave up 3 bases and J gave up 7 bases, with 13 bases separating them. The CDR3 DNA follows: TGTGCTAGTGGTTTACACGGTCCGCGGAATTCACCCCTCCACTTT. Protein: CASGLHGPRNSPLHF.

V usage is TRBV10-3 and J usage is TRBJ2-7, with 15 bases aligning to TRBD2. Germline V lookup: CDR1 ENHRY, CDR2 SYGVKD. This CDR3 comprises 15 residues. V was pared by 11 bases and J by 3 bases, with 8 bases of the junction left unmatched. In DNA, the CDR3 is TGTGCCTCAGGGACTAGCGGGGGGCAAGGCTACGAGCAGTACTTC. This codes for CASGTSGGQGYEQYF.

The chain recombines TRBV13 with TRBJ2-3, with 9 bases lining up with TRBD2. With 5 bases clipped from V and 8 bases from J, the junction kept 11 bases outside the gene matches. Germline assignment: CDR1 PRHDT and CDR2 FYEKMQ (reference sequence). CDR3 length equals 15 residues. The DNA of the CDR3 is TGTGCCAGCAGCCTCCCGACTAGCGGAGGGCCTACGCAGTATTTT. It specifies CASSLPTSGGPTQYF. The whole variable domain, remainder taken from reference TRBV13 and TRBJ2-3, is AAGVIQSPRHLIKEKRETATLKCYPIPRHDTVYWYQQGPGQDPQFLISFYEKMQSDKGSIPDRFSAQQFSDYHSELNMSSLELGDSALYFCASSLPTSGGPTQYFGPGTRLTVL.